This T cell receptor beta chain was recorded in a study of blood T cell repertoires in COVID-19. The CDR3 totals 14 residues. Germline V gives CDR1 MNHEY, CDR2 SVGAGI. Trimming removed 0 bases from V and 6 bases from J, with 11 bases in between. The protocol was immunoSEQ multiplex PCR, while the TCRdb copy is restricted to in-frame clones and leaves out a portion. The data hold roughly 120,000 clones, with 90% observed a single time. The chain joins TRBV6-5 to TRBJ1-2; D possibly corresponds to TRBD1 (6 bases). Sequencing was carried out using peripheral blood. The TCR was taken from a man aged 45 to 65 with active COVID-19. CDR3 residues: CASSYSGGADGYTF. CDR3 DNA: TGTGCCAGCAGTTACTCTGGGGGCGCGGATGGCTACACCTTC.